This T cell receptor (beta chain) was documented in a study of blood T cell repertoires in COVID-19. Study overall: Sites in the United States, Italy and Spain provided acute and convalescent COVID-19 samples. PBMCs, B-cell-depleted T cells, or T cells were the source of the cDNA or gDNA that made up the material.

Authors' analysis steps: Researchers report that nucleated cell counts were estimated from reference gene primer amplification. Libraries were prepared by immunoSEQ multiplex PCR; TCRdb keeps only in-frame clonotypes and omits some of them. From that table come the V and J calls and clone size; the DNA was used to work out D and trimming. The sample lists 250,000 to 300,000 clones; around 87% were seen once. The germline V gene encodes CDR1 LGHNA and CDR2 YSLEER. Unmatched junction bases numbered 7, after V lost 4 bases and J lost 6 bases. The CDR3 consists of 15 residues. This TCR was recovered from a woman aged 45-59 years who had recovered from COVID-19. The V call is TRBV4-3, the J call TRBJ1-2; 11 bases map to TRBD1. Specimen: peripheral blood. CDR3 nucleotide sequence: TGCGCCAGCAGCCGACGGACAGGGGGCTCCAATGGCTACACCTTC. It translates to CASSRRTGGSNGYTF.